This note documents a single T cell receptor beta chain sequence. Germline V gene lookup returns CDR1 MDHEN and CDR2 SYDVKM. CDR3 length: 11 residues. Data came from immunoSEQ multiplex PCR; TCRdb stores just in-frame clones and leaves some out. The data show some 360,000 clones, with 85% to 90% seen just once and approximately 1% held by the top ten. The sample belongs to a study of blood T cell repertoires in COVID-19. The participants were between about 18 and 90 years old and came from some 23 US areas. Material: PBMCs or T cells enriched from blood (not recorded which). The clonotype comes from a young woman who had been exposed to COVID-19. The chain joins TRBV28 to TRBJ2-1; no firm D call. The CDR3 region has the DNA TGTGCGGCCTCAGTTCCTGGTGAGCAGTTCTTC. The encoded protein is CAASVPGEQFF.